Listed here are 6 T cell receptor beta chains from one sample, sequenced in a study of CD4+ T cells in melanoma. Assay: immunoSEQ multiplex PCR; the TCRdb copy retains only in-frame clones and omits some. The sample lists about 140,000 clones, around 90% occurring once. The source of these receptors is a human donor with melanoma.

The chain uses TRBV5-1 and TRBJ2-7, with D perhaps TRBD1 (7 bases). This CDR3 is built from 14 residues. Germline CDR1 and CDR2: SGHRS and YFSETQ. The V and J ends lost 6 bases and 4 bases respectively, with 17 bases between them. CDR3 nucleotides: TGCGCCAGCACCTACTCAGGGGGGACTTACGAGCAGTACTTC. Its protein is CASTYSGGTYEQYF.

This chain uses TRBV5-1 with TRBJ1-4, with D tentatively TRBD1 (6 bases). The CDR3 spans 15 residues. Trimming cost V 2 bases and J 7 bases, with 15 bases left between them. Per germline, CDR1 SGHRS and CDR2 YFSETQ. The CDR3 DNA follows: TGCGCCAGCAGCTTAGCTACAGGGTCGGGTGAAAAACTGTTTTTT. This translates into CASSLATGSGEKLFF.

This clone was observed once. The chain combines TRBV5-1 with TRBJ2-2; 7 bases line up with TRBD1. Germline V gives CDR1 SGHRS, CDR2 YFSETQ. V lost 4 bases to trimming and J lost 1 base; unmatched junction nucleotides: 4. The CDR3 covers 15 residues. CDR3: CASSQDRVNTGELFF. Here the CDR3 DNA reads TGCGCCAGCAGCCAAGACAGGGTGAACACCGGGGAGCTGTTTTTT.

V and J are TRBV5-4 and TRBJ1-6; TRBD1 matches at 9 bases. The germline gives CDR1 SGHNT, CDR2 YYREEE (reference sequence). This CDR3 has 16 amino acids. The J segment lost 10 bases and the V segment lost 4 bases, leaving 12 bases of the junction unmatched. The chain's CDR3 is CASSLTGQGWGSPLHF. CDR3 nucleotide sequence: TGTGCCAGCAGCCTCACCGGACAGGGGTGGGGGTCACCCCTCCACTTT.

This clone was seen a few times. At the DNA level, this CDR3 is encoded by other sequences in the same sample as well. The chain is built from TRBV7-3 and TRBJ2-5; D call uncertain. CDR1 is SGHTA, CDR2 FQGTGA, per germline. The CDR3 runs to 14 residues. V was cut by 5 bases and J by 1 base, with 11 bases left in between. The CDR3 sequence is CASSPTGLQETQYF. The CDR3, as DNA: TGTGCCAGCAGCCCCACGGGCCTCCAAGAGACCCAGTACTTC.

The rearrangement joins TRBV5-1 to TRBJ1-4, with D perhaps matching TRBD1 (6 bases). Trimming cost V 2 bases and J 8 bases, with 16 bases left between them. Germline assignment: CDR1 SGHRS and CDR2 YFSETQ. The CDR3 length is 15 residues. The CDR3 sequence: CASSLANGGREKLFF. Written as DNA, the CDR3 is TGCGCCAGCAGCTTAGCCAACGGGGGCCGGGAAAAACTGTTTTTT.